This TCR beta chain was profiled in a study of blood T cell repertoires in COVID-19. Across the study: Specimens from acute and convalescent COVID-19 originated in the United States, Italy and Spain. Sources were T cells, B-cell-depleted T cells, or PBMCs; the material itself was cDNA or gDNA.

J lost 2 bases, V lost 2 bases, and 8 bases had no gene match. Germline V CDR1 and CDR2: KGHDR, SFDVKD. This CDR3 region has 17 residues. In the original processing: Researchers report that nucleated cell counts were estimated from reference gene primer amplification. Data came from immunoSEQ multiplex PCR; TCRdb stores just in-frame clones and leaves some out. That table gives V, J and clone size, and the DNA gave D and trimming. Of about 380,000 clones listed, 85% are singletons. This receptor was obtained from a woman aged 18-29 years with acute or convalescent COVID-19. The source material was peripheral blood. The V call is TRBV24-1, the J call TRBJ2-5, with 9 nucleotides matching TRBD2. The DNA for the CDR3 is TGTGCCACCAGTGATTCCCGAGGGGGACTAGCTCAAGAGACCCAGTACTTC. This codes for CATSDSRGGLAQETQYF.